This T cell receptor beta chain derives from a study of shared clonotypes between healthy human individuals. In regard to this clone: Its antigen is not identified.

At deep level, the assay was performed. Profiling relied on immunoSEQ multiplex PCR, and the TCRdb table lists in-frame clones only, not all of them. The sample shows over a million clones, around 82% of them seen only once. The germline V and J ends were trimmed by 2 bases and 2 bases, with 10 bases remaining between them. Germline values: CDR1 SGHNT, CDR2 YYREEE (reference sequence). This CDR3 region has 14 residues. General study findings and limits: The four-donor shared clonotypes exceeded non-shared clonotypes in generation probability, with non-shared ones scoring lower.

The chain recombines TRBV5-4 with TRBJ1-1; a weak D match, TRBD1 (5 bases). This sequence originates from a man aged 18 to 30 in good health. Some clones in this sample may be carry-over from other donors' samples. The sequencing sample was made of memory CD4+ T cells from PBMCs. Subset reported: CD45RA-negative fraction. Here the CDR3 DNA reads TGTGCCAGCAGCTTTTCGGGGGGAAACACTGAAGCTTTCTTT. Translated, it gives CASSFSGGNTEAFF.